This T cell receptor (beta chain) derives from a study of cytomegalovirus exposure and HLA in healthy donors. General study results and limits: CMV serostatus alone was available as immune exposure information. Being indistinguishable, some V segments were excluded, TRBV6-2 and TRBV6-3 among them. A later analysis linked a missense variant in DCLRE1C to the trimming of TCR beta V and J genes.

The PCR used 60 Vbeta and 13 Jbeta primers. Clones were read by immunoSEQ multiplex PCR, and TCRdb kept only the in-frame ones, dropping some. The sample contains some 250,000 clones, about 81% of which appear only once. V was clipped by 0 bases and J by 4 bases; unmatched bases: 5. The length of the CDR3 is 15 residues. Germline V gene data show CDR1 as KGHSH and CDR2 as LQKENI. Turning to this clone: Its specificity is not known.

The sequenced material came from PBMCs. The clonotype was recovered from a woman in her thirties or forties in good health and CMV-seropositive. The chain couples TRBV18 to TRBJ1-1; 7 bases map to TRBD1. CDR3 amino acids: CASSPPRDRSTEAFF. The CDR3, as DNA: TGTGCCAGCTCACCACCGCGGGACAGAAGCACTGAAGCTTTCTTT.